This T cell receptor (beta chain) was sequenced in a study of CXCR3-negative and CXCR3-positive naive CD8 T cells. The overall study: About 150 million TRB reads were obtained in total, which works out to about 1.5 +/- 0.3 million per library.

The authors made the TRB cDNA libraries by 5' RACE using UMI labels. TCRdb processed the 5' RACE reads again and assigns one entry to each CDR3 protein, with no DNA. This sample's table has 75,000 to 100,000 distinct CDR3 sequences. Phenotypically, naive CD8+ T cells corresponded to CD45RO-CCR7+CD27+CD95-. The germline gives CDR1 SGHDT, CDR2 YYEEEE. The CDR3 covers 15 residues. Sample: naive CXCR3- CD8+ T cells from blood. Subset: CD45RO-CCR7+CD27+CD95- naive CD8+ T cells lacking CXCR3 (TNR3-). The source is a human donor in good health. Some clones in this sample may be carry-over from other donors' samples. This sequence joins TRBV5-6 and TRBJ2-2. The CDR3 region is CASSLDVDNTGELFF.